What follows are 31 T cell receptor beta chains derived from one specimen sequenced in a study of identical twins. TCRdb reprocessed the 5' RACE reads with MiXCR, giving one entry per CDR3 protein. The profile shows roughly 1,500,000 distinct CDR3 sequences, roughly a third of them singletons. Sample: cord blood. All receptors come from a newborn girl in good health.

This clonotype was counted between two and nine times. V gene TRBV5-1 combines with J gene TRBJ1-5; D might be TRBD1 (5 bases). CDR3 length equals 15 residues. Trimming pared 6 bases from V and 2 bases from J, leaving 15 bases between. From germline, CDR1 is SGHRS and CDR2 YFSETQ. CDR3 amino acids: CASTRVKVGNQPQHF. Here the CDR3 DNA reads TGCGCCAGCACCAGGGTGAAGGTTGGCAATCAGCCCCAGCATTTT.

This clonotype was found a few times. DNA of the CDR3: TGTGCCAGCAGCCAGTTAGAGCGGAACACTGAAGCTTTCTTT. Translating it yields CASSQLERNTEAFF. The chain recombines TRBV4-2 with TRBJ1-1, with no clear D. The CDR3 has 14 residues. CDR1 LGHNA and CDR2 YNFKEQ come from the germline V gene. The V and J ends lost 3 bases and 1 base respectively, with 9 bases between them.

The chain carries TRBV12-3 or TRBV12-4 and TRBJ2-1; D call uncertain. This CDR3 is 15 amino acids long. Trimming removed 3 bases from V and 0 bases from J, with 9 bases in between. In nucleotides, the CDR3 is TGTGCCAGCAGTTTGGTCAGGCTCTCCTACAATGAGCAGTTCTTC. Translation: CASSLVRLSYNEQFF.

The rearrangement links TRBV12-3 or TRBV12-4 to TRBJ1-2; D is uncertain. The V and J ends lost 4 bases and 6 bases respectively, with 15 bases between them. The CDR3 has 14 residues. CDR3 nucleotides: TGTGCCAGCAGTTACTCGCCCGGTCGGAATGGCTACACCTTC. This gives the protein CASSYSPGRNGYTF.

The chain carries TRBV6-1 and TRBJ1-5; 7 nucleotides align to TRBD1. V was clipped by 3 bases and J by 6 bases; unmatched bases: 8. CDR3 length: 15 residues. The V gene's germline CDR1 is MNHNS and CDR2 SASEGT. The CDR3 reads CASSDKDRVLQPQHF. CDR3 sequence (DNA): TGTGCCAGCAGTGACAAAGACAGGGTCCTTCAGCCCCAGCATTTT.

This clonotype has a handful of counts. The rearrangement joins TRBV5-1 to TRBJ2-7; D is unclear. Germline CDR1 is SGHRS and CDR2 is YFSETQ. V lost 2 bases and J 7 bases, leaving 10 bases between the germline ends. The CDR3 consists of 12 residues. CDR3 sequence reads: CASSLQSAEQYF. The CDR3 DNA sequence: TGCGCCAGCAGCTTACAATCGGCTGAGCAGTACTTC.

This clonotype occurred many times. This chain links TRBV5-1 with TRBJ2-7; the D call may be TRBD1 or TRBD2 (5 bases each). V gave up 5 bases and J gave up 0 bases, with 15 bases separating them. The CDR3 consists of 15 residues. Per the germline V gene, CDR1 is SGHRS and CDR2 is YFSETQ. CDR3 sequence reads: CASRSGQGDSYEQYF. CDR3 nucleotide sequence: TGCGCCAGCAGAAGCGGACAAGGAGACTCCTACGAGCAGTACTTC.

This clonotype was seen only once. The CDR3 protein is CASSYSAGSNEQYF. Written as DNA, the CDR3 is TGTGCCAGCAGTTACTCGGCCGGGTCCAACGAGCAGTACTTC. The chain carries TRBV6-5 and TRBJ2-7, with D uncertain. CDR1 and CDR2 from the germline V gene are MNHEY and SVGAGI. The CDR3 runs 14 residues. Trimming stripped 0 bases from V and 5 bases from J, with 11 bases between.

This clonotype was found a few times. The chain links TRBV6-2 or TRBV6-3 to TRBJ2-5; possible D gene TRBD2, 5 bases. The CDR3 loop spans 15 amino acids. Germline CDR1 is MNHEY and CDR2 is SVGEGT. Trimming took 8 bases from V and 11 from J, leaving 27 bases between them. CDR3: CASSLPISSLVLQYF. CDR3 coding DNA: TGTGCCAGCTCGCTACCCATCTCATCACTAGTATTGCAGTACTTC.

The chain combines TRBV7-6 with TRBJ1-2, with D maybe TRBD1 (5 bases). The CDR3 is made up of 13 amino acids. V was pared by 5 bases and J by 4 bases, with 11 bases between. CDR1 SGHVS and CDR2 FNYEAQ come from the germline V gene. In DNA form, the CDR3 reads TGTGCCAGCAGCCGGGGACCGACCTATGGCTACACCTTC. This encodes CASSRGPTYGYTF.

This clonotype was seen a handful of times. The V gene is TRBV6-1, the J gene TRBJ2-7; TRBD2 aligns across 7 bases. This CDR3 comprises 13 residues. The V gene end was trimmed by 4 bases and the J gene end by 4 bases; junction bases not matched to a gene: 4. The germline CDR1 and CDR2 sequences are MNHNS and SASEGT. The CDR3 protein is CASSGSGGYEQYF. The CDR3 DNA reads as TGTGCCAGCAGTGGATCGGGGGGATACGAGCAGTACTTC.

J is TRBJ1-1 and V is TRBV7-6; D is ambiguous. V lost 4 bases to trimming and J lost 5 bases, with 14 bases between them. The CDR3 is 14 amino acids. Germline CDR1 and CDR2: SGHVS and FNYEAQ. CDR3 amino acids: CASSSPQGITEAFF. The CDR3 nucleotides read TGTGCCAGCAGCTCACCTCAAGGGATAACTGAAGCTTTCTTT.

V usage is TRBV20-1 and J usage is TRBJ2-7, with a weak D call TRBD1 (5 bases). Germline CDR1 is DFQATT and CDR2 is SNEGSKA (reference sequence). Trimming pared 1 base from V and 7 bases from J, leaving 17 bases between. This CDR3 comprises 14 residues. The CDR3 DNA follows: TGCAGTGCTAGAGCAGGGCCCCCCTACAATGAGCAGTACTTC. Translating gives CSARAGPPYNEQYF.

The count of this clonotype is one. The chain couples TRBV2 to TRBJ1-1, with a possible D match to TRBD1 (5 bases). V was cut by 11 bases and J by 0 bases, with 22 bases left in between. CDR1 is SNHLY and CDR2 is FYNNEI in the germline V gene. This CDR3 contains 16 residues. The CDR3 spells CAGGRENWGMNTEAFF. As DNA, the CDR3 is TGTGCCGGGGGAAGGGAAAACTGGGGCATGAACACTGAAGCTTTCTTT.

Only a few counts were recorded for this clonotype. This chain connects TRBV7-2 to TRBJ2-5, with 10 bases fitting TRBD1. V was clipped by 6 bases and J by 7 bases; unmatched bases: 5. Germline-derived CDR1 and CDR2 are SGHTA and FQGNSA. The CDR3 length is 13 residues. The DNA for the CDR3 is TGTGCCAGCAGGACCGGGACAGGGGCGACCCAGTACTTC. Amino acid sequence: CASRTGTGATQYF.

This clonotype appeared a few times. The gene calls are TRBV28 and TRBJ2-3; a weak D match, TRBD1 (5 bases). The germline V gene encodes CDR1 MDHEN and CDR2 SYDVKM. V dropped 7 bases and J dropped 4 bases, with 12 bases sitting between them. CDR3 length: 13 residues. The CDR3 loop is CASTLRGPDTQYF. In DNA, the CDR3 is TGTGCCAGCACCCTTAGGGGCCCAGATACGCAGTATTTT. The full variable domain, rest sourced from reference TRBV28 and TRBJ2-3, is DVKVTQSSRYLVKRTGEKVFLECVQDMDHENMFWYRQDPGLGLRLIYFSYDVKMKEKGDIPEGYSVSREKKERFSLILESASTNQTSMYLCASTLRGPDTQYFGPGTRLTVL.

DNA for the CDR3: TGTGCCAGCAGTTTAATCGGGGGGATGTACACCGGGGAGCTGTTTTTT. It translates to CASSLIGGMYTGELFF. The rearrangement joins TRBV12-3 or TRBV12-4 to TRBJ2-2; 7 nucleotides agree with TRBD2. The CDR3 covers 16 residues. J gave up 3 bases and V 2 bases, and 6 bases lay outside the gene matches.

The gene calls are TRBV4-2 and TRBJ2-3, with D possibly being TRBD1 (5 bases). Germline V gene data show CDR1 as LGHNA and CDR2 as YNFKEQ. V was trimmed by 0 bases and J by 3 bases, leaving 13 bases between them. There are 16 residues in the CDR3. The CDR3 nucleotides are TGTGCCAGCAGCCAAGACCGTCACAGGAAAACAGATACGCAGTATTTT. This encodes CASSQDRHRKTDTQYF.

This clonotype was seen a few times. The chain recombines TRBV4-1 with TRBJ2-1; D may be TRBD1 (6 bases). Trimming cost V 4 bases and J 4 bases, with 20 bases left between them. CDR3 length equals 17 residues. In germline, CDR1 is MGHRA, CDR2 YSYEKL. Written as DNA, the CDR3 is TGCGCCAGCAGCCCGACAGGTCCACAAATAGATTACAATGAGCAGTTCTTC. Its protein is CASSPTGPQIDYNEQFF.

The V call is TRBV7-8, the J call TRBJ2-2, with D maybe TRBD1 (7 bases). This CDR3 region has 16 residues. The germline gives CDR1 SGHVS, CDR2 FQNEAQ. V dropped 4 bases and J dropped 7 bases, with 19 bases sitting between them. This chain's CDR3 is CASSYAFGGTVGELFF. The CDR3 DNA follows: TGTGCCAGCAGCTACGCCTTTGGGGGGACAGTCGGGGAGCTGTTTTTT.

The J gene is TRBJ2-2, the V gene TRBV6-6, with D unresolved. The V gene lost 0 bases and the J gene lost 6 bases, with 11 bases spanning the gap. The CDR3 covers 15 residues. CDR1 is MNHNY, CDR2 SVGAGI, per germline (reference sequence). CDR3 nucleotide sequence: TGTGCCAGCAGTTACTCGAGATCGACGGCCGGGGAGCTGTTTTTT. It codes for CASSYSRSTAGELFF.

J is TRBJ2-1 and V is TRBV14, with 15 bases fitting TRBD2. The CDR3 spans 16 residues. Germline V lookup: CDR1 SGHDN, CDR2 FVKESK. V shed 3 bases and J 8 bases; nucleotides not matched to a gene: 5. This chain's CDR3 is CASSHKGLAGGHEQFF. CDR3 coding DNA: TGTGCCAGCAGCCACAAGGGACTAGCGGGAGGTCATGAGCAGTTCTTC.

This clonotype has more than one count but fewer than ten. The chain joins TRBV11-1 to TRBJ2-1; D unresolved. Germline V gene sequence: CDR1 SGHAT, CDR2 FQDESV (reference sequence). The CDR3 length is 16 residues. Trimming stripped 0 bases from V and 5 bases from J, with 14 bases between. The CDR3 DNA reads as TGTGCCAGCAGCTTAGCCTCGAGGCCCTCGGACAATGAGCAGTTCTTC. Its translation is CASSLASRPSDNEQFF.

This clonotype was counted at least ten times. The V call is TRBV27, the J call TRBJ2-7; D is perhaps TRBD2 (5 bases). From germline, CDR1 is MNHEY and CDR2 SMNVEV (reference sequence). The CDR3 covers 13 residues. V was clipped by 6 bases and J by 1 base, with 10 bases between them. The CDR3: CASSQRDSYEQYF. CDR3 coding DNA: TGTGCCAGCAGCCAACGGGATTCCTACGAGCAGTACTTC.

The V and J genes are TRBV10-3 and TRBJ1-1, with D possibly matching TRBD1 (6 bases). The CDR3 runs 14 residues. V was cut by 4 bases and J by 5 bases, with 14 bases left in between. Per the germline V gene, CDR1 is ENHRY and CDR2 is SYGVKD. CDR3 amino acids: CAISVRGMGTEAFF. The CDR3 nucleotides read TGTGCCATCAGTGTAAGGGGGATGGGAACTGAAGCTTTCTTT.

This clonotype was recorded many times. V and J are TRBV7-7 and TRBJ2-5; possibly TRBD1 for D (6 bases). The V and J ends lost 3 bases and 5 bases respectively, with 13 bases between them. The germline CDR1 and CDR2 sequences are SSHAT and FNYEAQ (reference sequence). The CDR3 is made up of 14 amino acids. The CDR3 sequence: CASSFTGFGETQYF. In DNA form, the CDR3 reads TGTGCCAGCAGCTTTACAGGGTTTGGGGAGACCCAGTACTTC.

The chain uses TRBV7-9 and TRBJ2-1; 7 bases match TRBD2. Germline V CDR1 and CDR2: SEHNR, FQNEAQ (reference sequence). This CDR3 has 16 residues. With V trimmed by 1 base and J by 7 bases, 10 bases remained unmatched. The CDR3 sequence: CASSLGWSLRGNEQFF. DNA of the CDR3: TGTGCCAGCAGCTTAGGATGGAGTCTGCGGGGGAATGAGCAGTTCTTC.

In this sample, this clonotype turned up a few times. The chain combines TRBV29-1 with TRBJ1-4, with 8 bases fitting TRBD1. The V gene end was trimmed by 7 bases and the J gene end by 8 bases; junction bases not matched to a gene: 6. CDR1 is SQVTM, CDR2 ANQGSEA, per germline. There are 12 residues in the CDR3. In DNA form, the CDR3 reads TGCAGCGCCCAGGCAGGGGGCGAAAAACTGTTTTTT. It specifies CSAQAGGEKLFF.

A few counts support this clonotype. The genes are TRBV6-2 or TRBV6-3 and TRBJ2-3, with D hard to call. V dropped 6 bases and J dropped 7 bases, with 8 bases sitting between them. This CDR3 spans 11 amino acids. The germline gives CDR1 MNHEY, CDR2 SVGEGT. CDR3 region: CASSNQNTQYF. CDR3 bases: TGTGCCAGCAGCAACCAAAATACGCAGTATTTT.

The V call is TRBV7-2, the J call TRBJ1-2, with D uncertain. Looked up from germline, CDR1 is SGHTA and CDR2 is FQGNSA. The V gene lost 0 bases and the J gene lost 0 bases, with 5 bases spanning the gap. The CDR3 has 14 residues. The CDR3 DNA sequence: TGTGCCAGCAGCTTAGCACAGTCTAACTATGGCTACACCTTC. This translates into CASSLAQSNYGYTF.

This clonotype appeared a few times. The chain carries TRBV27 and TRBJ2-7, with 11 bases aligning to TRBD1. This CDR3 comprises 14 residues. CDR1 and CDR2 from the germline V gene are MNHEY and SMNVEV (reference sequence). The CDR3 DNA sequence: TGTGCGGCCTGGGACAGGGGGACTCCCTACGAGCAGTACTTC. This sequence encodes CAAWDRGTPYEQYF.